What follows are 21 T cell receptor beta chains derived from one specimen sequenced in a study of cytomegalovirus exposure and HLA in healthy donors. It was with 60 Vbeta and 13 Jbeta primers that the PCR ran. The repertoire was sequenced with immunoSEQ multiplex PCR; TCRdb's copy has only in-frame clones and lacks some. Recorded here are about 120,000 clones; the top ten clones represent around 1.6%. The sequenced material came from PBMCs. These receptors all come from a woman in her thirties or forties in good health and CMV-seropositive.

The chain has TRBV28 and TRBJ2-7; 8 bases agree with TRBD1. The CDR3 totals 12 residues. The V segment lost 8 bases and the J segment 3 bases; nucleotides outside the gene matches: 3. From germline, CDR1 is MDHEN and CDR2 SYDVKM. CDR3 nucleotides: TGTGCCAGCGTAGGGACAGGCTACGAGCAGTACTTC. Its translation: CASVGTGYEQYF.

This chain connects TRBV15 to TRBJ2-1, with TRBD2 matching 7 bases. CDR1 is LNHNV, CDR2 YYDKDF, per germline (reference sequence). V shed 0 bases, J shed 1 base, and the junction held 6 bases outside the gene matches. The CDR3 covers 17 residues. CDR3 residues: CATSRDRGSGSYNEQFF. CDR3 sequence (DNA): TGTGCCACCAGCAGAGATCGCGGGAGCGGATCCTACAATGAGCAGTTCTTC.

This sequence joins TRBV30 and TRBJ2-7, with D maybe TRBD2 (6 bases). The CDR3 has 19 residues. The V end was cut by 0 bases, the J end by 2 bases, with 26 bases between. Looked up from germline, CDR1 is GTSNPN and CDR2 is SVGIG (reference sequence). CDR3: CAWSVFQGPSSGFPYEQYF. The CDR3 DNA reads TGTGCCTGGAGTGTGTTTCAGGGACCGTCAAGCGGGTTTCCCTACGAGCAGTACTTC. Variable domain in full (rest from reference TRBV30 and TRBJ2-7): SQTIHQWPATLVQPVGSPLSLECTVEGTSNPNLYWYRQAAGRGLQLLFYSVGIGQISSEVPQNLSASRPQDRQFILSSKKLLLSDSGFYLCAWSVFQGPSSGFPYEQYFGPGTRLTVT.

The chain recombines TRBV4-3 with TRBJ1-3, with 7 bases matching TRBD1. The trim removed 3 bases at V and 4 bases at J, leaving 0 bases unmatched. The CDR3 length is 13 residues. The germline V gene has CDR1 LGHNA and CDR2 YSLEER. This chain's CDR3 is CASSQTGGNTIYF. CDR3 coding DNA: TGCGCCAGCAGCCAGACAGGGGGAAACACCATATATTTT.

The V gene is TRBV28, the J gene TRBJ2-1; 15 bases are shared with TRBD2. The V gene's germline CDR1 is MDHEN and CDR2 SYDVKM. This CDR3 has 19 residues. The V and J ends lost 6 bases and 4 bases, in that order; junction bases with no gene match: 13. CDR3 amino acids: CASSRGLAGGRGPYNEQFF. The CDR3 DNA reads as TGTGCCAGCAGCCGCGGACTAGCGGGAGGGCGGGGTCCATACAATGAGCAGTTCTTC.

J is TRBJ1-1 and V is TRBV5-6; 9 nucleotides align to TRBD1. The V gene's germline CDR1 is SGHDT and CDR2 YYEEEE. The CDR3 length is 17 residues. V dropped 4 bases and J dropped 1; count of bases not matched to a gene: 11. The CDR3 DNA reads as TGTGCCAGCAGCCCCGGGACAGGGATTTCCTGGAACACTGAAGCTTTCTTT. As protein: CASSPGTGISWNTEAFF.

The chain carries TRBV15 and TRBJ2-3; D remains ambiguous. The CDR3 has 14 amino acids. CDR1 and CDR2 (germline): LNHNV, YYDKDF (reference sequence). Trimming left V 0 bases short and J 10 bases short, with 14 bases between. CDR3: CATSRDWQSLPQYF. CDR3 in DNA: TGTGCCACCAGCAGAGATTGGCAGTCCCTCCCGCAGTATTTT.

The chain uses TRBV18 and TRBJ2-3, with D hard to call. Per germline, CDR1 KGHSH and CDR2 LQKENI. The CDR3 spans 15 residues. Trimming removed 1 base at V and 0 bases at J, with 8 bases between. As DNA, the CDR3 is TGTGCCAGCTCACCACTGTCCCCTAGCACAGATACGCAGTATTTT. This sequence encodes CASSPLSPSTDTQYF.

V is TRBV28 and J is TRBJ1-6; maybe TRBD1 (6 bases). The CDR3 runs to 16 residues. The V gene lost 3 bases and the J gene lost 9 bases, with 18 bases spanning the gap. Germline V CDR1 and CDR2: MDHEN, SYDVKM. The CDR3 region is CASSFLTGKFGSPLHF. The CDR3 region has the DNA TGTGCCAGCAGTTTCTTAACAGGGAAATTCGGTTCACCCCTCCACTTT.

This sequence joins TRBV5-1 and TRBJ1-1, with D possibly being TRBD1 (6 bases). Germline CDR1 reads SGHRS; CDR2 reads YFSETQ. The V and J ends lost 0 bases and 4 bases respectively, with 13 bases between them. The CDR3 is made up of 15 amino acids. CDR3 sequence (DNA): TGCGCCAGCAGCTTGGTAGGGGGGGCCGGCACTGAAGCTTTCTTT. Encoded protein: CASSLVGGAGTEAFF. Together with reference TRBV5-1 and TRBJ1-1, the CDR3 gives the full variable domain: KAGVTQTPRYLIKTRGQQVTLSCSPISGHRSVSWYQQTPGQGLQFLFEYFSETQRNKGNFPGRFSGRQFSNSRSEMNVSTLELGDSALYLCASSLVGGAGTEAFFGQGTRLTVV.

This chain connects TRBV15 to TRBJ2-1, with unresolved D. Germline V CDR1 and CDR2: LNHNV, YYDKDF (reference sequence). This CDR3 spans 14 amino acids. Between the trimmed V and J ends, which lost 1 base and 3 bases, there was a span of 7 bases. CDR3 coding DNA: TGTGCCACCAGCAGAGTGCGTTTCTACAATGAGCAGTTCTTC. Residues: CATSRVRFYNEQFF.

The chain uses TRBV15 and TRBJ2-7; 8 bases align to TRBD2. Germline CDR1 and CDR2: LNHNV and YYDKDF (reference sequence). J lost 0 bases, V lost 0 bases, and 4 bases had no gene match. The CDR3 covers 16 residues. The CDR3 region has the DNA TGTGCCACCAGCAGAGAGTTAGCGGGGTTCTCCTACGAGCAGTACTTC. Translated: CATSRELAGFSYEQYF.

V usage is TRBV13 and J usage is TRBJ2-1, with a possible D match to TRBD2 (6 bases). The length of the CDR3 is 15 residues. The germline V and J ends were trimmed by 4 bases and 12 bases, with 22 bases remaining between them. Germline V gene data show CDR1 as PRHDT and CDR2 as FYEKMQ (reference sequence). CDR3: CASSSRVAAGAAQFF. The CDR3 DNA reads as TGTGCCAGCAGCTCCCGGGTAGCGGCAGGTGCAGCGCAGTTCTTC.

The chain joins TRBV6-6 to TRBJ2-4; a possible D gene is TRBD2 (5 bases). Germline V gives CDR1 MNHNY, CDR2 SVGAGI (reference sequence). There are 13 residues in the CDR3. Trimming removed 6 bases from V and 8 bases from J, with 14 bases in between. In nucleotides, the CDR3 is TGTGCCAGCAGCGTAAGGGAGTGGGACATTCAGTACTTC. Translation gives CASSVREWDIQYF.

The chain carries TRBV5-5 and TRBJ1-3; possibly TRBD1 for D (5 bases). The germline gives CDR1 SGHKS, CDR2 YYEKEE (reference sequence). This CDR3 has 18 amino acids. Trimming removed 2 bases from V and 0 bases from J, with 18 bases in between. CDR3 loop: CASSLIGTPQSSGNTIYF. In DNA, the CDR3 is TGTGCCAGCAGCTTAATCGGGACTCCACAATCCTCTGGAAACACCATATATTTT.

The CDR3 is CAISESNRGIQYF. DNA of the CDR3: TGTGCCATCAGTGAGTCCAACCGAGGCATTCAGTACTTC. This chain links TRBV10-3 with TRBJ2-4; no reliable D call. Deletions cut 0 bases from V and 9 bases from J, with 9 bases between. The germline V gene encodes CDR1 ENHRY and CDR2 SYGVKD. The CDR3 is 13 amino acids.

The rearrangement joins TRBV28 to TRBJ2-7; the match to TRBD1 covers 9 bases. V was clipped by 6 bases and J by 0 bases; unmatched bases: 15. The CDR3 sequence is 18 residues long. Germline values: CDR1 MDHEN, CDR2 SYDVKM. Here the CDR3 DNA reads TGTGCCAGCAGCCGATCGGGGACAGGGAGGGGCAGCTCCTACGAGCAGTACTTC. It yields the protein CASSRSGTGRGSSYEQYF.

This chain connects TRBV7-9 to TRBJ1-2; 7 bases are a match to TRBD1. The CDR3 loop spans 15 amino acids. J was trimmed by 8 bases and V by 1 base; bases with no gene match: 10. The germline V gene encodes CDR1 SEHNR and CDR2 FQNEAQ (reference sequence). The CDR3 region has the DNA TGTGCCAGCAGCTTAGGGGAAGCAGGGGGTAGGGGCTACACCTTC. This sequence encodes CASSLGEAGGRGYTF. The full variable domain, completed using reference TRBV7-9 and TRBJ1-2, is DTGVSQNPRHKITKRGQNVTFRCDPISEHNRLYWYRQTLGQGPEFLTYFQNEAQLEKSRLLSDRFSAERPKGSFSTLEIQRTEQGDSAMYLCASSLGEAGGRGYTFGSGTRLTVV.

The chain carries TRBV6-6 and TRBJ2-3, with D possibly being TRBD2 (5 bases). Germline V CDR1 and CDR2: MNHNY, SVGAGI (reference sequence). The length of the CDR3 is 15 residues. V lost 7 bases to trimming and J lost 0 bases, with 14 bases between them. In DNA form, the CDR3 reads TGTGCCAGCATGGAAGGACTTAGAAGCACAGATACGCAGTATTTT. Amino acid sequence: CASMEGLRSTDTQYF.

J is TRBJ2-7 and V is TRBV25-1; D is unclear. The germline CDR1 and CDR2 sequences are MGHDK and SYGVNS. CDR3 length equals 11 residues. Trimming stripped 6 bases from V and 6 bases from J, with 9 bases between. CDR3 bases: TGTGCCAGCAGCCGTCTCTCCGAGCAGTACTTC. Protein: CASSRLSEQYF.

Here the CDR3 DNA reads TGCAGCGTTGAAAGGGACAGGCCCTACGAGCAGTACTTC. It codes for CSVERDRPYEQYF. The chain uses TRBV29-1 and TRBJ2-5, with 8 bases lining up with TRBD1. The DNA end favors TRBJ2-7, so the J call may be wrong. In germline, CDR1 is SQVTM, CDR2 ANQGSEA. The CDR3 has 13 residues.